The 19 T cell receptor beta chains below were found in one sample sequenced in a study of human T cells and chemical hapten exposure. MiXCR was run by TCRdb on the RACE reads, yielding one entry per CDR3 protein. This table has 350,000 or so distinct CDR3 sequences, around 7% appearing once. Time point indicated: patch test 1, 2 weeks after DPC sensitization. Regarding treatment: therapeutic diphenylcyclopropenone sensitization with weekly scalp DPC. The specimen comprised whole blood, sampled in connection with sensitization to the hapten diphenylcyclopropenone (DPC). These receptors all stem from a woman between 18 and 29 years old with alopecia areata. Some clones in this sample may be carry-over from other donors' samples.

This sequence joins TRBV29-1 and TRBJ2-3, with unresolved D. V was pared by 2 bases and J by 0 bases, with 9 bases between. The CDR3 consists of 14 residues. Germline V gene lookup returns CDR1 SQVTM and CDR2 ANQGSEA. The CDR3: CSVELRLSTDTQYF. As DNA, the CDR3 is TGCAGCGTTGAACTTAGACTTAGCACAGATACGCAGTATTTT.

This clonotype was counted ten times or more. This chain connects TRBV21-1 to TRBJ2-3; the table's D call, TRBD2, has no DNA check behind it. TRBV21-1 is tagged as a pseudogene. There are 17 residues in the CDR3. CDR3 sequence reads: CASMVEGLAGGTDTQYF. The CDR3 DNA follows: TGTGCCAGCATGGTGGAGGGACTAGCGGGGGGCACAGATACGCAGTATTTT.

This clonotype has ten or more counts. This chain connects TRBV6-2 or TRBV6-3 to TRBJ2-1; D is ambiguous. CDR3 length: 16 amino acids. The ends were cut back, 0 bases at V and 2 bases at J, with 11 bases in the middle. Germline CDR1 MNHEY, CDR2 SVGEGT. The CDR3 DNA is TGTGCCAGCAGTTACTCGATCCCAACGCCCTACAATGAGCAGTTCTTC. This gives the protein CASSYSIPTPYNEQFF.

This clonotype was seen a handful of times. V gene TRBV9 combines with J gene TRBJ2-1, with a weak D call TRBD1 (5 bases). The CDR3 is 14 amino acids. V lost 4 bases, J lost 8 bases, and 16 bases lay in between. Germline CDR1 SGDLS, CDR2 YYNGEE. CDR3 DNA sequence: TGTGCCAGCAGCACCCAGGGTAGTATCCATGAGCAGTTCTTC. Its protein product is CASSTQGSIHEQFF.

This clonotype was recorded a few times. The V call is TRBV7-2, the J call TRBJ1-2, with D possibly TRBD1 on 6 matching bases. Per germline, CDR1 SGHTA and CDR2 FQGNSA. This CDR3 contains 15 residues. Trimming shortened V by 1 base and J by 2 bases, and 11 bases separated the two germline ends. CDR3 residues: CASSLVPGANYGYTF. CDR3 DNA: TGTGCCAGCAGCTTAGTGCCAGGGGCCAACTATGGCTACACCTTC.

This clonotype was observed many times. This rearrangement joins TRBV20-1 to TRBJ2-7, with D maybe TRBD2 (6 bases). V dropped 5 bases and J dropped 0 bases, with 14 bases sitting between them. The germline V gene encodes CDR1 DFQATT and CDR2 SNEGSKA (reference sequence). The length of the CDR3 is 14 residues. The CDR3 region has the DNA TGCAGTGCTCCCGGGGACTCAAACTCCTACGAGCAGTACTTC. Translation gives CSAPGDSNSYEQYF.

This clonotype has at least ten counts. This chain joins TRBV9 and TRBJ2-7, with unresolved D. CDR1 and CDR2 (germline): SGDLS, YYNGEE. The CDR3 length is 15 residues. V was trimmed by 0 bases and J by 12 bases, leaving 22 bases between them. CDR3: CASSVAASSLVGLYF. The CDR3 region has the DNA TGTGCCAGCAGCGTAGCGGCTTCCAGTTTGGTGGGTCTGTACTTC.

This clonotype was seen a few times. The rearrangement links TRBV6-5 to TRBJ1-3, with no clear D. The CDR3 has 13 residues. Germline V CDR1 and CDR2: MNHEY, SVGAGI. Trimming took 2 bases from V and 4 from J, leaving 6 bases between them. The CDR3 is CASSYSRGNTIYF. In DNA form, the CDR3 reads TGTGCCAGCAGTTACAGCCGGGGAAACACCATATATTTT.

Many counts were recorded for this clonotype. The chain is built from TRBV4-1 and TRBJ2-3; 8 bases fit TRBD2. The ends lost 0 bases at V and 8 bases at J; junction bases unmatched: 7. From germline, CDR1 is MGHRA and CDR2 YSYEKL. The CDR3 has 15 amino acids. The DNA of the CDR3 is TGCGCCAGCAGCCAAGAAGCGACTAGCGCGGGTACGCAGTATTTT. Residues: CASSQEATSAGTQYF.

This clonotype was seen many times. The chain carries TRBV7-2 and TRBJ2-3; D is possibly TRBD1 or TRBD2 (6 bases each). This CDR3 comprises 15 residues. V shed 6 bases and J shed 1 base, with 14 bases lying between them. Germline values: CDR1 SGHTA, CDR2 FQGNSA. This CDR3 reads CASSLGGAGTDTQYF. CDR3 coding DNA: TGTGCCAGCAGTCTGGGGGGCGCCGGCACAGATACGCAGTATTTT.

This clonotype was observed many times. The chain combines TRBV13 with TRBJ2-1; D gene unclear. V lost 5 bases and J 9 bases, leaving 11 bases between the germline ends. Germline values: CDR1 PRHDT, CDR2 FYEKMQ (reference sequence). This CDR3 comprises 12 residues. In DNA, the CDR3 is TGTGCCAGCAGCCGACGGCCAAGTGAGCAGTTCTTC. The encoded protein is CASSRRPSEQFF.

The chain has TRBV11-2 and TRBJ2-3; 12 bases fit TRBD2. V lost 7 bases, J lost 1 base, and 6 bases stayed unmatched. From germline, CDR1 is SGHAT and CDR2 FQNNGV. The CDR3 sequence is 16 residues long. CDR3 loop: CASTLAGGPGTDTQYF. The CDR3 DNA follows: TGTGCCAGCACTCTAGCGGGGGGGCCGGGCACAGATACGCAGTATTTT.

This clonotype has only a few counts. This chain links TRBV7-2 with TRBJ2-1; maybe TRBD2 (6 bases). The V and J ends lost 2 bases and 3 bases respectively, with 14 bases between them. There are 16 residues in the CDR3. The germline V gene encodes CDR1 SGHTA and CDR2 FQGNSA. Written as DNA, the CDR3 is TGTGCCAGCAGCTTACACCGCGGGGTGAGCTACAATGAGCAGTTCTTC. It encodes CASSLHRGVSYNEQFF.

The chain carries TRBV6-2 or TRBV6-3 and TRBJ2-5, with 8 bases lining up with TRBD2. Germline CDR1 and CDR2: MNHEY and SVGEGT. V gave up 0 bases and J gave up 5 bases; unmatched junction bases: 11. The CDR3 totals 17 residues. CDR3 protein: CASSYSTKRGGLETQYF. The CDR3, as DNA: TGTGCCAGCAGTTACTCCACCAAACGGGGGGGCCTGGAGACCCAGTACTTC.

This clonotype was observed at least ten times. This chain joins TRBV7-2 and TRBJ2-2, with D tentatively TRBD1 (5 bases). The CDR3 has 15 residues. V lost 7 bases to trimming and J lost 1 base, with 13 bases between them. Germline V lookup: CDR1 SGHTA, CDR2 FQGNSA. CDR3 loop: CASITGSLNTGELFF. The CDR3 DNA follows: TGTGCCAGCATTACAGGATCTCTGAACACCGGGGAGCTGTTTTTT. The complete variable domain, with remaining parts taken from reference TRBV7-2 and TRBJ2-2, reads GAGVSQSPSNKVTEKGKDVELRCDPISGHTALYWYRQSLGQGLEFLIYFQGNSAPDKSGLPSDRFSAERTGGSVSTLTIQRTQQEDSAVYLCASITGSLNTGELFFGEGSRLTVL.

The chain links TRBV3-1 to TRBJ1-1; D not certain. Trimming stripped 0 bases from V and 0 bases from J, with 14 bases between. The CDR3 covers 17 residues. Germline CDR1 LGHDT, CDR2 YNNKEL (reference sequence). The CDR3 region is CASSQEPSSRLNTEAFF. CDR3 coding DNA: TGTGCCAGCAGCCAAGAGCCGTCTAGTCGGTTGAACACTGAAGCTTTCTTT.

Here the CDR3 reads CASSMGQSNSPLHF. The CDR3 DNA is TGTGCCAGCAGCATGGGACAGTCTAATTCACCCCTCCACTTT. V gene TRBV11-3 combines with J gene TRBJ1-6; TRBD1 matches 7 bases. The CDR3 loop spans 14 amino acids. V was pared by 5 bases and J by 6 bases, with 4 bases of the junction left unmatched. CDR1 and CDR2 from the germline V gene are SGHNT and YENEEA.

This clonotype was seen a few times. The V and J genes are TRBV5-6 and TRBJ1-5, with D unclear. V was trimmed by 0 bases and J by 6 bases, leaving 10 bases between them. The CDR3 loop spans 14 amino acids. Germline lookup yields CDR1 SGHDT and CDR2 YYEEEE. CDR3 DNA sequence: TGTGCCAGCAGCTTGGCAGGAGTGAGTCAGCCCCAGCATTTT. Translation: CASSLAGVSQPQHF.

The gene calls are TRBV12-3 or TRBV12-4 and TRBJ1-6; tentative D call: TRBD1 (5 bases). CDR3 size: 15 residues. The V end lost 7 bases, the J end lost 6 bases, and 16 bases lay between the germline ends. CDR3 region: CASTLEWGVNSPLHF. CDR3 nucleotides: TGTGCCAGCACCCTAGAGTGGGGCGTTAATTCACCCCTCCACTTT.